This T cell receptor beta chain was recovered during a study of cytomegalovirus exposure and HLA in healthy donors (dated by TCRdb to 2017 to 2019). In terms of the full investigation: An earlier analysis of some 550 of the donors reported about 250 Gb of sequence data and roughly 100 million unique TCR beta sequences from 150 million to 200 million T cells. Genome-wide SNP genotypes for about 60% of the roughly 670 donors were used in a later genetic analysis, which treated that subset as a discovery cohort. The study aimed to test whether cataloging public T cell receptors could reveal signatures of past pathogen exposure. About 300 gigabases of sequencing data and 70 million to 100 million unique TCR sequences were included in an early release covering roughly 700 HLA-typed donors. In addition to the first cohort of around 670 subjects, a separate validation cohort of 120 different subjects was used. Every discovery cohort repertoire had been produced on one sequencing platform. To predict cytomegalovirus infection status, the study combined high-throughput TCR immunosequencing, statistical association of individual TCRs with disease status, and machine learning. Of the 300 to 500 genotyped donors, 75% to 85% were placed in the genetic ancestry cluster associated with self-reported Caucasian donors. On average, 235,054 unique TCR beta nucleotide sequences were sequenced per donor among 398 genotyped donors of the cohort, with about 17% of those sequences being non-productive. The study profiled the T cell repertoires of 666 subjects by immunosequencing and related them to cytomegalovirus serostatus. The later analysis used no new phenotypic data to find candidate immune exposures, relying instead on TCR beta sequences and their occurrence across donors. HLA typing included class I and class II loci at four-digit resolution. In an earlier analysis of 587 of the donors, high-throughput TCR beta sequencing was used to judge whether each TCR beta V gene segment behaved as functional or pseudogenic. A later analysis re-examined previously published TCR beta repertoires from several hundred donors and added high-resolution HLA genotyping to investigate patterns of TCR occurrence. Roughly 5 DR-DQ haplotypes were handled as single units for association and clustering because linkage in the cohort was strong. Typing coverage differed by locus: A, B, C, DRB1 and DQB1 were typed in about 629-640 donors, DQA1 in 522, DPA1 in approximately 610, and DPB1 in just under 490. Donor age, sex, ethnicity and CMV serostatus were compiled together with the repertoire data. Study-wide conclusions, independent of this receptor: It was suggested by the authors that the approach could potentially be generalized to other disease states and immunological phenotypes. In a later analysis, most CMV-associated TCR beta chains were found to appear HLA-restricted, with HLA associations seemingly driven largely by CMV exposure. Correlated functional status among segregating V segments might reflect linkage disequilibrium, but an unknown experimental factor could not be ruled out. Roughly uniform sequencing depth across donors was assumed in presence/absence analyses, although this assumption may not hold. The study gave a list of around 170 TCR beta chains associated with cytomegalovirus. In both the original and validation cohorts, the classifier was reported to diagnose cytomegalovirus status with high specificity and sensitivity. HLA typing was unavailable for some donors at each locus, so association tests used only the typed subset. Most TCR sequences were seen in very few donors, while some public TCRs were found in many individuals. In this cohort, only TCR beta chains were sequenced, and detectable features were limited by the absence of alpha or paired-chain data. A few of the identified cytomegalovirus-associated TCR beta chains were confirmed in vitro to be specific for cytomegalovirus antigens. When HLA alleles, especially DR and DQ, strongly co-occurred, TCR associations were difficult to assign to individual alleles. Compared with the approximately 720-donor mean, donors in an Asian-associated ancestry cluster had fewer N-insertions in productive TCRs, according to a later genetic analysis. Specific HLA alleles were associated with over 15,000 TCR beta sequences at a false discovery rate of 0.05 in a later analysis. For the cohort, immune exposure information was limited to CMV serostatus. In an earlier analysis of over 550 of the donors, most TCR beta V segments were observed in productive rearrangements about 90% or about 30% of the time, broadly matching IMGT annotations. Because counts were too low, some 17 rarely observed V segments, including chromosome 9 orphons, were left out of the earlier analysis of a few hundred of the donors. In a later analysis, the rate of TCR association differed among HLA loci, with DRB1 alleles having the most associated TCRs and HLA-C alleles having the fewest. A further reported finding was that TCR beta sequences accurately predicted the HLA-A and HLA-B alleles for most subjects in the first cohort. Some IMGT-functional V segments, including TRBV6-2 and TRBV6-3, could not be told apart with the 87-base-pair reads, so those segments were excluded. A later analysis found that HLA-associated TCR beta chains were more clonally expanded and had lower generation probabilities than equally common non-associated chains. The sequencing pipeline was judged likely to have produced a cluster of highly shared sequence variants as a technical artifact. A later analysis reported that several top co-occurrence clusters appeared linked to parvovirus B19, influenza, CMV and Epstein-Barr virus. In a later genetic analysis, a missense DCLRE1C variant was associated with V-gene and J-gene trimming of TCR beta chains, and the association was replicated in an independent cohort.

Taken from cysteine to phenylalanine, the CDR3 has 15 residues. Only the CDR3 DNA stays, 45 bases, in frame from base 1. CDR1 is given as MGHDK and CDR2 as SYGVNS, both from the germline V gene. V is trimmed back by 2 bases and J by 5 bases, and the junction contains 6 bases that no gene match accounts for. The protocol used for the library was the immunoSEQ multiplex PCR assay. For the multiplex PCR, a mixture combining 60 forward primers for TCR Vbeta segments and 13 reverse primers for TCR Jbeta segments was used. The CDR3 region of rearranged TCR beta genes was amplified from genomic DNA with a multiplex PCR assay. The Illumina HiSeq System was used to sequence the amplified TCR beta libraries as 87-base-pair reads. Processing in the source paper ran as follows. Across the 670 or so repertoires, a later analysis counted around 80 million unique TCR beta chains, 9 million to 14 million of which were shared by at least two donors. Raw reads were error-corrected and collapsed into unique sequences with a nearest-neighbor algorithm that merged closely related sequences to remove PCR and sequencing errors. V, D and J gene segments were assigned by aligning CDR3 sequences to IMGT reference sequences. For a sequence to be retained, a match of at least six nucleotides to both a V gene segment and a J gene segment was required. A rearrangement counted as productive if the CDR3 had no stop codons and remained in frame with V and J, and every other rearrangement counted as non-productive. Following IMGT convention, CDR3 was defined as the stretch from the second conserved V-encoded cysteine up to the conserved J-encoded phenylalanine. In an earlier analysis of approximately 590 of the donors, sequences lacking an unambiguous match to a single V gene segment were excluded. An earlier analysis of 587 of the donors classified V segments as functional when productive rearrangements were above 56.7% and as segregating when the standard deviation between donors was above 5%. A statistical classification framework was built for diagnosing cytomegalovirus status from the catalog of TCR beta chain sequences. V and J gene assignment, in a later analysis, came from comparing TCR nucleotide sequences with IMGT/GENE-DB human TR gene sequences. The TCRdist pipeline was used in a later analysis to assign CDR3 sequences and most-parsimonious VDJ recombination scenarios. In a later analysis, each TCR beta chain was defined by its CDR3 amino acid sequence together with its V-gene family, and reads lacking a unique V-gene family were excluded. As a way to deal with suspected cross-contamination and a sequencing artifact, a later analysis dropped approximately 570 nucleotide sequences that were highly shared and had low generation probability. For each public chain, a later analysis derived a clonal expansion index from normalized ranks of inferred template counts within each repertoire. In a later analysis, generation probabilities were computed using a VDJ recombination model fitted to out-of-frame rearrangements, and the results were checked against IGoR. A later analysis scored TCR-TCR, TCR-HLA and TCR-CMV co-occurrence with hypergeometric tests, applying a repertoire-size bias correction to TCR pairs. A later analysis estimated false discovery rates by permuting HLA or CMV assignments 20 times. In a later analysis, co-occurring TCRs were grouped using DBSCAN, with TCRdist sequence similarity added in when clustering inside HLA-allele-positive subsets. Repertoires with fewer than 30,000 or more than 120,000 public chains were left out of co-occurrence clustering, as were about 5 repertoires with anomalous nucleotide sharing. Drawn from immuneACCESS, this table holds only the in-frame rearrangements with V and J called that TCRdb kept. Clones are partly lost; checked studies trace under half to an unresolved V gene and leave the rest unexplained. The V and J calls and clone size come from that table; D and trimming were worked out from the DNA. This sample gives 99,000 or so clones in total; roughly 15% of them show up just once. The ten biggest clones cover 0.83% of the sample.

In total, just over 650 healthy bone marrow donors made up the cohort. At the time of sampling, all cohort members were nominally healthy, though unrecorded immune exposures were likely present. The donor was CMV seronegative and was included in the group of approximately 350 seronegative cohort members. A peripheral blood sample was provided by each donor, and peripheral blood mononuclear cells were used for TCR beta sequencing. The Qiagen DNeasy Blood Extraction Kit was used to extract genomic DNA from the blood cell samples. Regarding this clone: Its antigen target is currently unknown. Per-base quality was not reported, and no clone a single base away is much larger than it.

The chain is made from TRBV25-1 and TRBJ2-7; TRBD1 fits 10 bases in the junction. This receptor was identified in a female donor in good health and CMV-seronegative. The specimen sequenced was PBMCs. The CDR3: CASSELGQGHDEQYF. The nucleotides are TGTGCCAGCAGTGAACTGGGACAGGGGCACGACGAGCAGTACTTC.